Below, 21 T cell receptor beta chains from the same sample are listed, as sequenced in a study of blood T cell repertoires in COVID-19. The assay was immunoSEQ multiplex PCR, and TCRdb's table has in-frame clones only and misses some. The sample has around 230,000 clones; approximately 85% are singletons. The sample comprised peripheral blood. The receptors shown here come from a man aged 45-60 years with COVID-19, enrolled during active disease.

This chain connects TRBV6-7 to TRBJ2-1; 11 bases match TRBD2. TRBV6-7 is identified as an open reading frame with a role that is uncertain. The ends lost 7 bases at V and 7 bases at J; junction bases unmatched: 12. This CDR3 is 16 amino acids long. CDR3 in amino acids: CASTSPCLAGGNEQFF. The CDR3 bases are TGTGCCAGCACGTCCCCTTGTCTAGCGGGGGGTAATGAGCAGTTCTTC.

This clone was counted only a few times. A junction end diverges from the germline sequence, so it may reflect a read error. The chain combines TRBV6-6 with TRBJ2-1, with D unresolved. This CDR3 region has 12 residues. CDR1 and CDR2 (germline): MNHNY, SVGAGI (reference sequence). The CDR3 is CASTRGGLAPIF. In DNA form, the CDR3 reads TGTGCCAGCACCCGCGGTGGTCTTGCGCCGATCTTC.

The V and J genes are TRBV11-2 and TRBJ2-3; D is ambiguous. The V gene's germline CDR1 is SGHAT and CDR2 FQNNGV. Between the trimmed V and J ends, which lost 1 base and 2 bases, there was a span of 13 bases. The CDR3 has 16 residues. CDR3 sequence: CASSLVRAKPTDTQYF. DNA of the CDR3: TGTGCCAGCAGCTTAGTTCGCGCCAAACCCACAGATACGCAGTATTTT.

The chain employs TRBV10-2 and TRBJ2-7, with TRBD2 matching 8 bases. The CDR3 has 14 residues. After removal of 4 bases from V and 4 bases from J, the junction contained 6 bases not matched to a gene. Germline V gene data show CDR1 as WSHSY and CDR2 as SAAADI. The CDR3 spells CASSVFTSGYEQYF. The CDR3 DNA is TGCGCCAGCAGTGTTTTTACTAGCGGTTACGAGCAGTACTTC.

J is TRBJ2-1 and V is TRBV7-9; TRBD1 matches at 7 bases. Germline CDR1 SEHNR, CDR2 FQNEAQ (reference sequence). CDR3 length: 17 amino acids. J lost 3 bases, V lost 5 bases, and 13 bases had no gene match. CDR3 amino acids: CASSLSPHRGIYNEQFF. In DNA form, the CDR3 reads TGTGCCAGCAGCCTCTCCCCCCACAGGGGAATCTACAATGAGCAGTTCTTC.

This chain uses TRBV9 with TRBJ2-1; D may be TRBD2 (6 bases). The CDR3 spans 17 residues. The germline CDR1 and CDR2 sequences are SGDLS and YYNGEE. Trimming left V 4 bases short and J 3 bases short, with 20 bases between. The CDR3 loop is CASSPSLDGGIYNEQFF. The CDR3 nucleotides read TGTGCCAGCAGCCCATCCCTCGATGGGGGGATCTACAATGAGCAGTTCTTC.

The sample holds a few counts of this clone. This CDR3 is CASINDDTQPYEQYF. In DNA, the CDR3 is TGTGCCAGCATTAATGATGACACCCAGCCCTACGAGCAGTACTTC. V usage is TRBV5-4 and J usage is TRBJ2-7; D gene uncertain. V gave up 6 bases and J gave up 2 bases, with 18 bases separating them. The CDR3 runs to 15 residues. Germline V CDR1 and CDR2: SGHNT, YYREEE (reference sequence).

This chain connects TRBV9 to TRBJ2-1; 9 nucleotides align to TRBD2. V gave up 3 bases and J gave up 4 bases; unmatched junction bases: 8. Germline loops: CDR1 SGDLS, CDR2 YYNGEE. The length of the CDR3 is 16 residues. This CDR3 reads CASSAMAGGVYNEQFF. CDR3 DNA: TGTGCCAGCAGCGCCATGGCGGGGGGGGTTTACAATGAGCAGTTCTTC.

The gene calls are TRBV6-2 or TRBV6-3 and TRBJ2-1; D not resolved. The CDR3 length is 13 residues. CDR1 and CDR2 (germline): MNHEY, SVGEGT. V shed 1 base and J shed 4 bases, with 5 bases lying between them. In nucleotides, the CDR3 is TGTGCCAGCAGTTACTATCTTTACAATGAGCAGTTCTTC. Amino acids: CASSYYLYNEQFF.

The V and J genes are TRBV13 and TRBJ2-2, with TRBD2 as a possible D gene (6 bases). CDR3 length: 14 residues. The germline V gene encodes CDR1 PRHDT and CDR2 FYEKMQ (reference sequence). Trimming removed 3 bases at V and 7 bases at J, with 12 bases between. CDR3 residues: CASSFGGRIGELFF. For the CDR3, the DNA is TGTGCCAGCAGCTTCGGGGGTCGGATCGGGGAGCTGTTTTTT.

This chain links TRBV21-1 with TRBJ2-1; the table's D call TRBD1 went unverified against the DNA. TRBV21-1 is noted as a pseudogene. There are 14 residues in the CDR3. The CDR3 region is CASSSQGTYNEQFF. The CDR3 nucleotides read TGTGCCAGCAGCAGCCAGGGCACCTACAATGAGCAGTTCTTC.

The chain links TRBV19 to TRBJ1-1; 10 bases map to TRBD1. V shed 3 bases and J 0 bases; nucleotides not matched to a gene: 7. This CDR3 region has 17 residues. Germline CDR1 is LNHDA and CDR2 is SQIVND (reference sequence). This CDR3 is CASSIGGQGGMNTEAFF. CDR3 sequence (DNA): TGTGCCAGTAGTATCGGCGGACAGGGGGGTATGAACACTGAAGCTTTCTTT.

The CDR3, as DNA: TGTGCCAGCAGCCCGACAAGGGGGCCTCAGCCCCAGCATTTT. Amino acids: CASSPTRGPQPQHF. The chain has TRBV7-8 and TRBJ1-5, with TRBD1 identical over 7 bases. The V gene end was trimmed by 5 bases and the J gene end by 6 bases; junction bases not matched to a gene: 7. This CDR3 is 14 amino acids long. Germline assignment: CDR1 SGHVS and CDR2 FQNEAQ. The entire variable domain, with the rest obtained from reference TRBV7-8 and TRBJ1-5, is as follows: GAGVSQSPRYKVAKRGQDVALRCDPISGHVSLFWYQQALGQGPEFLTYFQNEAQLDKSGLPSDRFFAERPEGSVSTLKIQRTQQEDSAVYLCASSPTRGPQPQHFGDGTRLSIL.

The rearrangement uses TRBV11-2 and TRBJ1-6, with 7 bases matching TRBD1. After removal of 5 bases from V and 10 bases from J, the junction contained 11 bases not matched to a gene. From germline, CDR1 is SGHAT and CDR2 FQNNGV. The CDR3 has 15 amino acids. For the CDR3, the DNA is TGTGCCAGCAGCCCAGAAGACAGGGTGTGGTCACCCCTCCACTTT. Amino acids: CASSPEDRVWSPLHF.

The gene calls are TRBV6-5 and TRBJ2-5, with a tentative D call TRBD1 (6 bases). Germline CDR1 reads MNHEY; CDR2 reads SVGAGI. This CDR3 is 13 amino acids long. V lost 5 bases and J lost 5, with 12 bases in between. CDR3 in amino acids: CASSTGWGETQYF. The CDR3 DNA sequence: TGTGCCAGCAGTACAGGGTGGGGGGAGACCCAGTACTTC.

The V call is TRBV3-1 (or the pseudogene TRBV3-2), the J call TRBJ1-2; a weak D match, TRBD1 (6 bases). With 0 bases removed from V and 3 bases from J, the gap between germline ends came to 14 bases. Germline-derived CDR1 and CDR2 are LGHDT and YNNKEL (reference sequence). This CDR3 has 16 amino acids. CDR3 region: CASSQEGHLGDYGYTF. CDR3 nucleotides: TGTGCCAGCAGCCAAGAGGGACACCTGGGCGACTATGGCTACACCTTC.

The chain carries TRBV7-9 and TRBJ2-1; 8 nucleotides agree with TRBD1. This CDR3 is built from 15 residues. Germline CDR1 reads SEHNR; CDR2 reads FQNEAQ (reference sequence). The trim removed 3 bases at V and 5 bases at J, leaving 6 bases unmatched. The CDR3 region has the DNA TGTGCCAGCAGCTTTGCCGGGACAGGTGACAATGAGCAGTTCTTC. Protein sequence: CASSFAGTGDNEQFF.

The rearrangement links TRBV30 to TRBJ1-3; 7 nucleotides agree with TRBD1. The CDR3 sequence is 15 residues long. Germline V gene lookup returns CDR1 GTSNPN and CDR2 SVGIG (reference sequence). V gave up 4 bases and J gave up 3 bases; unmatched junction bases: 9. CDR3 loop: CAWTDRVLFGNTIYF. The DNA of the CDR3 is TGTGCCTGGACCGACAGGGTACTATTTGGAAACACCATATATTTT. Using reference TRBV30 and TRBJ1-3 for the parts outside the CDR3, the full variable domain is SQTIHQWPATLVQPVGSPLSLECTVEGTSNPNLYWYRQAAGRGLQLLFYSVGIGQISSEVPQNLSASRPQDRQFILSSKKLLLSDSGFYLCAWTDRVLFGNTIYFGEGSWLTVV.

V is TRBV7-2 and J is TRBJ2-7; D might be TRBD2 (7 bases). This CDR3 has 14 amino acids. The ends were cut back, 8 bases at V and 5 bases at J, with 19 bases in the middle. CDR1 and CDR2 from the germline V gene are SGHTA and FQGNSA. CDR3 residues: CASGGAGAYNEQYF. DNA of the CDR3: TGTGCCAGCGGAGGCGCGGGGGCCTATAACGAGCAGTACTTC.

As to this clone: The junction shows a germline mismatch at one end, possibly a read error. The V gene is TRBV7-9, the J gene TRBJ2-3; the match to TRBD2 covers 7 bases. CDR1 is SEHNR, CDR2 FQNEAQ, per germline (reference sequence). This CDR3 spans 14 amino acids. CDR3 loop: CASSLAAPTDTQYF. In DNA, the CDR3 is TGTGCCAGCAGCCTAGCGGCACCCACAGATACGCAGTATTTT.

This sequence joins TRBV5-8 and TRBJ2-2, with D possibly matching TRBD2 (5 bases). V was shortened by 4 bases and J by 6 bases, with 16 bases between the two germline ends. There are 15 residues in the CDR3. The V gene's germline CDR1 is SGHTS and CDR2 YDEGEE. The CDR3 is CASSPEASSAGELFF. The DNA of the CDR3 is TGTGCCAGCAGCCCGGAGGCCTCCTCGGCCGGGGAGCTGTTTTTT.